The source of this T cell receptor beta chain is a study of cytomegalovirus exposure and HLA in healthy donors. Study observations and caveats: Most observed TCR sequences were rare, whereas some public TCRs were detected in many donors. It was reported that the classifier diagnosed cytomegalovirus status with high specificity and sensitivity in both the original and validation cohorts.

Comments on this clone: Its matching antigen is unknown.

Method: immunoSEQ multiplex PCR; TCRdb's copy keeps in-frame clones and lacks some. The sample contains approximately 200,000 clones, approximately 86% of which appear only once. V was shortened by 4 bases and J by 8 bases, with 16 bases between the two germline ends. The CDR3 totals 14 residues. Germline values: CDR1 SGHNT, CDR2 YYREEE (reference sequence). This receptor was identified in a woman younger than 30 in good health and CMV-seronegative. Sequencing was performed on PBMCs. The chain joins TRBV5-4 to TRBJ2-1; possibly TRBD1 for D (6 bases). In DNA, the CDR3 is TGTGCCAGCAGCCGGGACATCCAAGGCGATGAGCAGTTCTTC. Its translation is CASSRDIQGDEQFF.